This T cell receptor (beta chain) was found in a study of control samples from healthy donors and cancer patients. This CDR3 spans 15 amino acids. Trimming pared 0 bases from V and 1 base from J, leaving 5 bases between. Germline CDR1 is SGDLS and CDR2 is YYNGEE. Assay used: immunoSEQ multiplex PCR; TCRdb lists only in-frame clones, some missing. The sample consists of 75,000 to 95,000 clones, 90% of them appearing once. This clone was picked up a small number of times. The sample has other DNA sequences that encode this CDR3 too. The chain uses TRBV9 and TRBJ2-6; D might be TRBD2 (5 bases). Sample: blood. This TCR came from a woman between 18 and 30 years old in good health. CDR3 amino acids: CASSVGGSGANVLTF. In DNA form, the CDR3 reads TGTGCCAGCAGCGTAGGAGGGTCTGGGGCCAACGTCCTGACTTTC.